Below, 17 T cell receptor beta chains from the same sample are listed, as sequenced in a study of blood T cell repertoires in COVID-19. Measured with immunoSEQ multiplex PCR; TCRdb has only the in-frame clones, and not every one. The data hold over 200,000 clones, with 88% observed a single time. The specimen was peripheral blood. The receptors originated from a man in his 60s who had recovered from COVID-19.

The chain recombines TRBV7-9 with TRBJ2-3; 8 bases line up with TRBD1. The CDR3 extends over 16 amino acids. J lost 4 bases, V lost 1 base, and 7 bases had no gene match. Germline V gene sequence: CDR1 SEHNR, CDR2 FQNEAQ (reference sequence). The CDR3 nucleotides read TGTGCCAGCAGCTTAGTGGCAGGGGGCAGCCCAGATACGCAGTATTTT. Amino acid sequence: CASSLVAGGSPDTQYF.

The genes are TRBV9 and TRBJ2-1; TRBD1 agrees at 7 bases. The CDR3 has 14 amino acids. Germline CDR1 is SGDLS and CDR2 is YYNGEE. Unmatched junction bases numbered 7, after V lost 1 base and J lost 9 bases. CDR3 sequence reads: CASSVRTGDFEQFF. The CDR3 bases are TGTGCCAGCAGCGTAAGGACAGGCGATTTTGAGCAGTTCTTC.

The chain combines TRBV2 with TRBJ2-2; 9 nucleotides line up with TRBD2. The trim removed 1 base at V and 5 bases at J, leaving 2 bases unmatched. This CDR3 has 15 residues. Germline V gene sequence: CDR1 SNHLY, CDR2 FYNNEI. CDR3 sequence reads: CASSEELAGTGELFF. The CDR3 region has the DNA TGTGCCAGCAGTGAAGAGCTAGCGGGGACCGGGGAGCTGTTTTTT.

V is TRBV19 and J is TRBJ1-2; no reliable D call. Germline V lookup: CDR1 LNHDA, CDR2 SQIVND (reference sequence). The CDR3 extends over 12 amino acids. V was pared by 10 bases and J by 5 bases, with 14 bases between. The CDR3 region has the DNA TGTGCCACCCAGACACCCCCTTATGGCTACACCTTC. The encoded protein is CATQTPPYGYTF.

The chain is built from TRBV3-1 (or the pseudogene TRBV3-2) and TRBJ1-2; D call uncertain. Germline CDR1 is LGHDT and CDR2 is YNNKEL (reference sequence). Trimming removed 0 bases at V and 4 bases at J, with 18 bases between. This CDR3 has 17 amino acids. The CDR3: CASSQDLRSGLIYGYTF. CDR3 sequence (DNA): TGTGCCAGCAGCCAAGACCTCCGCAGCGGGCTCATCTATGGCTACACCTTC.

The J gene is TRBJ2-5, the V gene TRBV7-7, with 9 bases aligning to TRBD1. The CDR3 is 15 residues long. Germline lookup yields CDR1 SSHAT and CDR2 FNYEAQ (reference sequence). The junction had 8 bases not matched to a gene; V was cut back by 5 bases and J by 4 bases. The DNA for the CDR3 is TGTGCCAGCAGCCTAACAGGACAGGGGACAGAGACCCAGTACTTC. Translation: CASSLTGQGTETQYF.

The V gene is TRBV18, the J gene TRBJ1-1; TRBD1 might be the D (6 bases). Trimming took off 1 base at V and 5 bases at J, with 20 bases between the two ends. The V gene's germline CDR1 is KGHSH and CDR2 LQKENI. CDR3 length equals 17 residues. CDR3 protein: CASSPLSFPDDRTEAFF. The DNA of the CDR3 is TGTGCCAGCTCACCACTATCGTTCCCGGACGACAGGACTGAAGCTTTCTTT.

For the CDR3, the DNA is TGCGCCAGCAGCCCGGACTTACAAGAGACCCAGTACTTC. This sequence encodes CASSPDLQETQYF. The V gene is TRBV5-1, the J gene TRBJ2-5; a weak D match, TRBD2 (5 bases). Trimming took off 4 bases at V and 2 bases at J, with 9 bases between the two ends. This CDR3 spans 13 amino acids. The germline gives CDR1 SGHRS, CDR2 YFSETQ.

This chain connects TRBV10-3 to TRBJ2-1, with 9 bases identical to TRBD2. The CDR3 contains 13 residues. Germline-derived CDR1 and CDR2 are ENHRY and SYGVKD. With V trimmed by 10 bases and J by 4 bases, 5 bases remained unmatched. The CDR3 DNA follows: TGTGCCACCGGACTAGCGACGTACAATGAGCAGTTCTTC. Its translation: CATGLATYNEQFF.

The rearrangement joins TRBV6-4 to TRBJ2-7; the D is unclear. Germline CDR1 and CDR2: MRHNA and SNTAGT. This CDR3 is 15 amino acids long. Trimming left V 2 bases short and J 2 bases short, with 13 bases between. The CDR3 is CASSDPGPEAYEQYF. CDR3 bases: TGTGCCAGCAGTGACCCCGGTCCCGAAGCCTACGAGCAGTACTTC.

The chain has TRBV5-1 and TRBJ2-7; TRBD2 aligns across 10 bases. The germline CDR1 and CDR2 sequences are SGHRS and YFSETQ. V dropped 1 base and J dropped 2; count of bases not matched to a gene: 0. The CDR3 loop spans 14 amino acids. The CDR3 here is CASSLTSGTYEQYF. The CDR3 DNA reads TGCGCCAGCAGCTTGACTAGCGGGACCTACGAGCAGTACTTC.

The V and J genes are TRBV9 and TRBJ2-1, with TRBD2 matching 7 bases. Germline lookup yields CDR1 SGDLS and CDR2 YYNGEE. The CDR3 is 15 residues long. The V gene end was trimmed by 2 bases and the J gene end by 4 bases; junction bases not matched to a gene: 6. CDR3 amino acids: CASSVRLADYNEQFF. The CDR3 DNA follows: TGTGCCAGCAGCGTGCGTCTAGCGGATTACAATGAGCAGTTCTTC.

The genes are TRBV6-2 or TRBV6-3 and TRBJ1-5; the match to TRBD1 covers 9 bases. The junction had 16 bases not matched to a gene; V was cut back by 4 bases and J by 0 bases. The CDR3 runs 20 residues. Germline V gene data show CDR1 as MNHEY and CDR2 as SVGEGT. CDR3 coding DNA: TGTGCCAGCAGTTCGGGACAGGGTTGGGGGAGGTCGAATAGCAATCAGCCCCAGCATTTT. It specifies CASSSGQGWGRSNSNQPQHF.

The table lists this clone with a count of one. The chain links TRBV5-1 to TRBJ1-2; perhaps TRBD1 as D (6 bases). Deletions cut 4 bases from V and 6 bases from J, with 16 bases between. Germline CDR1 is SGHRS and CDR2 is YFSETQ. This CDR3 has 14 amino acids. The DNA of the CDR3 is TGCGCCAGCAGCCCCACACAGGGTCGGGATGGCTACACCTTC. It is translated as CASSPTQGRDGYTF.

This clone was detected a few times. The gene calls are TRBV5-6 and TRBJ1-4, with D possibly being TRBD1 (5 bases). Germline CDR1 reads SGHDT; CDR2 reads YYEEEE. This CDR3 comprises 18 residues. Between the trimmed V and J ends, which lost 5 bases and 5 bases, there was a span of 25 bases. CDR3 residues: CASSSAMGGLLQNEKLFF. The CDR3, as DNA: TGTGCCAGCAGTAGTGCTATGGGGGGTCTACTCCAAAATGAAAAACTGTTTTTT.

This chain links TRBV5-4 with TRBJ2-2; maybe TRBD2 (6 bases). Trimming pared 4 bases from V and 3 bases from J, leaving 16 bases between. Germline V CDR1 and CDR2: SGHNT, YYREEE (reference sequence). The length of the CDR3 is 16 residues. The CDR3 protein is CASSPAGRSHTGELFF. In DNA form, the CDR3 reads TGTGCCAGCAGCCCGGCGGGACGGTCGCACACCGGGGAGCTGTTTTTT. Variable domain in full (rest from reference TRBV5-4 and TRBJ2-2): ETGVTQSPTHLIKTRGQQVTLRCSSQSGHNTVSWYQQALGQGPQFIFQYYREEENGRGNFPPRFSGLQFPNYSSELNVNALELDDSALYLCASSPAGRSHTGELFFGEGSRLTVL.

This chain links TRBV7-2 with TRBJ2-7, with TRBD2 matching over 8 bases. This CDR3 has 15 amino acids. From germline, CDR1 is SGHTA and CDR2 FQGNSA. Unmatched junction bases numbered 13, after V lost 5 bases and J lost 7 bases. The DNA for the CDR3 is TGTGCCAGCAGCCTGGGACTAGTCTACGGTTTAGAGCAGTACTTC. This sequence encodes CASSLGLVYGLEQYF.